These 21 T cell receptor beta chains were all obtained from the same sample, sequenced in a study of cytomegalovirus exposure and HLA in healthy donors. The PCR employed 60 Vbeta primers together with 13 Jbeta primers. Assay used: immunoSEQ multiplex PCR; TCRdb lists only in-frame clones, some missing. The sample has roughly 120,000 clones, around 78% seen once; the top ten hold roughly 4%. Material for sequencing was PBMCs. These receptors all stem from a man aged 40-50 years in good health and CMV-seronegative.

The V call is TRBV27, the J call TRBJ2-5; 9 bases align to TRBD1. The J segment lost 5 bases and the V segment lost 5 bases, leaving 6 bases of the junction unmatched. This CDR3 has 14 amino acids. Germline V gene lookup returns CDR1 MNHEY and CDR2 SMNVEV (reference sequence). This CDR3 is CASSLDRGGETQYF. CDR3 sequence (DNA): TGTGCCAGCAGTCTGGACAGGGGTGGGGAGACCCAGTACTTC.

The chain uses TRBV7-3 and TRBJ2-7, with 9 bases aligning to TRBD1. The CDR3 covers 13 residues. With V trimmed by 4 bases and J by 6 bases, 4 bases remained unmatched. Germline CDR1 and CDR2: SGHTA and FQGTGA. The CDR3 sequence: CASSSGTGSEQYF. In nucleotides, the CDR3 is TGTGCCAGCAGCTCAGGGACAGGGAGCGAGCAGTACTTC.

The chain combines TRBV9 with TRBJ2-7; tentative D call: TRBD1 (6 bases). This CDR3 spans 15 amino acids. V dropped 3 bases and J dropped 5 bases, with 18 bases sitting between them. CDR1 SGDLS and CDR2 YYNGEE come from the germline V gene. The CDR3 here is CASSAHIDAGDEQYF. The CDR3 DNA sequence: TGTGCCAGCAGCGCCCATATCGACGCAGGGGACGAGCAGTACTTC.

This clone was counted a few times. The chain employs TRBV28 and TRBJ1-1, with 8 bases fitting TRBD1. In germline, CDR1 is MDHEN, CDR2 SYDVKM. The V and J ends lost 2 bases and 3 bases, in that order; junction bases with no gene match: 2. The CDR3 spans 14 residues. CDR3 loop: CASSLIQGDTEAFF. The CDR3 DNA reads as TGTGCCAGCAGTTTAATACAGGGGGACACTGAAGCTTTCTTT.

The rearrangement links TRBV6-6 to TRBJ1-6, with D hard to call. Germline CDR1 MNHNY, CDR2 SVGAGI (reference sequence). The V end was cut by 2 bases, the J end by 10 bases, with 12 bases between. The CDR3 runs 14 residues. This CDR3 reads CASSYAPSGSPLHF. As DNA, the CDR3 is TGTGCCAGCAGTTACGCCCCATCGGGGTCACCCCTCCACTTT.

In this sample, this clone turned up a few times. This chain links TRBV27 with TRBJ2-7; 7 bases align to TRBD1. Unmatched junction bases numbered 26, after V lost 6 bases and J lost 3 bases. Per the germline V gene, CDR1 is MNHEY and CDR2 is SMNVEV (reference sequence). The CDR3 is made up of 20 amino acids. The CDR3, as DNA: TGTGCCAGCAGCACGCGGCTTGGACAGGAGTCCCCGGGAACCATCTACGAGCAGTACTTC. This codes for CASSTRLGQESPGTIYEQYF.

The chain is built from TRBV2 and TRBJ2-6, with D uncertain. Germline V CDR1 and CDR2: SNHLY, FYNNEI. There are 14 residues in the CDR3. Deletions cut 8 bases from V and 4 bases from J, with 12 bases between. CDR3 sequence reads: CASDFQSGANVLTF. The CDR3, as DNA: TGTGCCAGCGACTTCCAGTCAGGGGCCAACGTCCTGACTTTC.

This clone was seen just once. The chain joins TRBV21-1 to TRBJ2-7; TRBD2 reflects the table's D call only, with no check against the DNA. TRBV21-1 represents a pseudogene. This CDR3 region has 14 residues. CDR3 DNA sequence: TGTGCCAGCAGCAAAGTGGCGGAGACCTACGAGCAGTACTTC. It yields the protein CASSKVAETYEQYF.

In DNA form, the CDR3 reads TGTGCCAGCAGCCCTAGGAGTTTGTCCCAGCCCCAGCATTTT. It codes for CASSPRSLSQPQHF. The chain couples TRBV5-6 to TRBJ1-5, with D unclear. With 4 bases removed from V and 7 bases from J, the gap between germline ends came to 15 bases. The germline V gene has CDR1 SGHDT and CDR2 YYEEEE. The CDR3 has 14 amino acids.

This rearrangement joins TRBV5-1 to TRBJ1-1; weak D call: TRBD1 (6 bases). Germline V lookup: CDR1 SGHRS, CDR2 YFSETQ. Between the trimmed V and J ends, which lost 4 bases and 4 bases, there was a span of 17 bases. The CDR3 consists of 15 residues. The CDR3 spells CASSILQGGSTEAFF. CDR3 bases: TGCGCCAGCAGCATCCTACAGGGAGGGAGCACTGAAGCTTTCTTT.

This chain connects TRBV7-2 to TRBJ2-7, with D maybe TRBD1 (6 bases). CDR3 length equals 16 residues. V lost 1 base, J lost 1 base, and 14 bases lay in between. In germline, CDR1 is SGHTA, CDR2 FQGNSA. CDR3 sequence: CASSLDRMTGSYEQYF. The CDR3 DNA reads TGTGCCAGCAGCTTAGACCGGATGACAGGTTCCTACGAGCAGTACTTC.

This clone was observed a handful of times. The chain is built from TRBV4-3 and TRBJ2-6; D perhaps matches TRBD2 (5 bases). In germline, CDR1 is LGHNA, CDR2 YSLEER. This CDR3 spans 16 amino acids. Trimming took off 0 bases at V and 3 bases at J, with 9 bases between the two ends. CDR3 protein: CASSQDLGDGANVLTF. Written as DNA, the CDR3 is TGCGCCAGCAGCCAAGATTTGGGAGATGGGGCCAACGTCCTGACTTTC.

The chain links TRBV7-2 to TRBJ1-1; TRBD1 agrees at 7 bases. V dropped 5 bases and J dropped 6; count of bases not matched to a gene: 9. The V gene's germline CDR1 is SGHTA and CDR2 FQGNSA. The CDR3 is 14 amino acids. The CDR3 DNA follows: TGTGCCAGCAGCCCCCGACAGGGTTTGCCTGAAGCTTTCTTT. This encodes CASSPRQGLPEAFF.

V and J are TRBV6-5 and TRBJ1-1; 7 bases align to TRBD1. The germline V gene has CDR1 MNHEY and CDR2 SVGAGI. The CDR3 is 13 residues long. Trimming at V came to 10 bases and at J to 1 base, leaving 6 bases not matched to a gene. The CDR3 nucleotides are TGTGCCAATCATACAGGGGCGAACACTGAAGCTTTCTTT. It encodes CANHTGANTEAFF.

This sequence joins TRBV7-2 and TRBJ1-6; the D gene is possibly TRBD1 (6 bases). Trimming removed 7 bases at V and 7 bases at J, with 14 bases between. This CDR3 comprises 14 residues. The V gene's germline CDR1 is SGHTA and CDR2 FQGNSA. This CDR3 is CASTPRTANSPLHF. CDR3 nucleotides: TGTGCCAGCACCCCCAGGACAGCAAATTCACCCCTCCACTTT.

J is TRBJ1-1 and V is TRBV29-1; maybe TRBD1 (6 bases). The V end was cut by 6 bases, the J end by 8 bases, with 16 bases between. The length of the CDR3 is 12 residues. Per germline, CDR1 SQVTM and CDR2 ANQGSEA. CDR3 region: CSVSRGGREAFF. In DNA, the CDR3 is TGCAGCGTCAGTAGGGGGGGACGAGAAGCTTTCTTT.

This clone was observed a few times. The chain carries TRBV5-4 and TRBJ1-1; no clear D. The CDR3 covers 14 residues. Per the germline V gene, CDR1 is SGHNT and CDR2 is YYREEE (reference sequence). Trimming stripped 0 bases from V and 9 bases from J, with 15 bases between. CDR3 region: CASSLAGSGFQAFF. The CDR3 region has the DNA TGTGCCAGCAGCTTGGCCGGGAGCGGATTCCAAGCTTTCTTT.

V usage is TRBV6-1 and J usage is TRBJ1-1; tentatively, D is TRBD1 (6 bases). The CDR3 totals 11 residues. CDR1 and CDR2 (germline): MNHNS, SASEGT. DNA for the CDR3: TGTGCTACAGGCAGGGGCCAGGGAGCTTTCTTT. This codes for CATGRGQGAFF.

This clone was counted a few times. The CDR3 region is CASSEQGSSPLHF. In nucleotides, the CDR3 is TGTGCCAGCAGTGAACAGGGGTCCTCACCCCTCCACTTT. J is TRBJ1-6 and V is TRBV6-4; 7 bases agree with TRBD1. Germline CDR1 reads MRHNA; CDR2 reads SNTAGT. The CDR3 runs to 13 residues. The V and J ends lost 3 bases and 10 bases, in that order; junction bases with no gene match: 3.

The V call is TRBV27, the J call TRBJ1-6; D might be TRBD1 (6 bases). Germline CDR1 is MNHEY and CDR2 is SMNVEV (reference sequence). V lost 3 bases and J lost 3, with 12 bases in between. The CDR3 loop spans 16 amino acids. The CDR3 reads CASSFTGPYYNSPLHF. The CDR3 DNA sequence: TGTGCCAGCAGTTTCACAGGGCCTTACTATAATTCACCCCTCCACTTT.

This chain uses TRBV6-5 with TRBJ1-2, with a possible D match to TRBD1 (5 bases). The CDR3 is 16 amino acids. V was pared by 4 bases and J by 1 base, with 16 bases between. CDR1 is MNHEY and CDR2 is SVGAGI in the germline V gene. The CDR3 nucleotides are TGTGCCAGCAGTTCCTCGAGGGGAGGAGGTAACTATGGCTACACCTTC. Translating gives CASSSSRGGGNYGYTF.